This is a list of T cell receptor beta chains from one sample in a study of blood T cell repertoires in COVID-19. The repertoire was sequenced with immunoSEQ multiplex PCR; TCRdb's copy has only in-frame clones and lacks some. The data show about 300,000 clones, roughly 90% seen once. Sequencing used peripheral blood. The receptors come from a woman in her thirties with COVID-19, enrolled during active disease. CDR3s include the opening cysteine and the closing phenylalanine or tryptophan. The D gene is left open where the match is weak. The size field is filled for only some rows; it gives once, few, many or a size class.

DNA: TGTGCCAGCAGTTACAGGGGGAGAGATGGCTACACCTTC
CDR3: CASSYRGRDGYTF
V: TRBV12-3/TRBV12-4
J: TRBJ1-2
D: TRBD1
size: -

DNA: TGTGCCAGTAGCCCGACAGGGCCCAATGAGCAGTTCTTC
CDR3: CASSPTGPNEQFF
V: TRBV19
J: TRBJ2-1
D: TRBD1
size: -

DNA: TGTGCCAGCAGTTCGAGACACGGTTCAGGCTACACCTTC
CDR3: CASSSRHGSGYTF
V: TRBV6-5
J: TRBJ1-2
D: -
size: -

DNA: TGTGCCACCAGCAGAGATCCAACAGCAAATCAGCCCCAGCATTTT
CDR3: CATSRDPTANQPQHF
V: TRBV15
J: TRBJ1-5
D: -
size: -

DNA: TGTGCCAGCTGGCTGATGAATGGAGATACGCAGTATTTT
CDR3: CASWLMNGDTQYF
V: TRBV12-3/TRBV12-4
J: TRBJ2-3
D: -
size: -

DNA: TGTGCCAGCAGTTTTCAGGGGCCGCCGTCGAACTATGGCTACACCTTC
CDR3: CASSFQGPPSNYGYTF
V: TRBV6-2/TRBV6-3
J: TRBJ1-2
D: -
size: -

DNA: TGTGCCACCAGTGACCCTACTAGCGGGAACTTCACAGATACGCAGTATTTT
CDR3: CATSDPTSGNFTDTQYF
V: TRBV24-1
J: TRBJ2-3
D: TRBD2
size: -

DNA: TGTGCCAGCAGCCAAGATCTAGGGACTAGCGGGGGGGACGAGCAGTTCTTC
CDR3: CASSQDLGTSGGDEQFF
V: TRBV3-1/TRBV3-2
J: TRBJ2-1
D: TRBD2
size: -

DNA: TGTGCCAGCCAGGACAGACGAAAGAACACCGGGGAGCTGTTTTTT
CDR3: CASQDRRKNTGELFF
V: TRBV19
J: TRBJ2-2
D: -
size: once

DNA: TGTGCCAGCAGCGCATCAGGCGGGAGAGGGGAAAAACTGTTTTTT
CDR3: CASSASGGRGEKLFF
V: TRBV9
J: TRBJ1-4
D: -
size: few

DNA: TGTGCCAGCAGGACCGGGACTCACGAAGCCGGGGAGCTGTTTTTT
CDR3: CASRTGTHEAGELFF
V: TRBV6-6
J: TRBJ2-2
D: -
size: -

DNA: TGTGCCAGCAGCTTACCCCCCATCGGGGGGTTTGAGTTCTTC
CDR3: CASSLPPIGGFEFF
V: TRBV7-8
J: TRBJ2-1
D: TRBD2
size: -

DNA: TGTGCCAGTAGTTTCCAGGACATTTTTAACTATGGCTACACCTTC
CDR3: CASSFQDIFNYGYTF
V: TRBV19
J: TRBJ1-2
D: -
size: once

DNA: TGTGCCAGCAGTTACTCGGGGGGAACTAACACTGAAGCTTTCTTT
CDR3: CASSYSGGTNTEAFF
V: TRBV6-6
J: TRBJ1-1
D: -
size: -

DNA: TGTGCCACCAGCAGTGGAGGGGAGGACTATGGCTACACCTTC
CDR3: CATSSGGEDYGYTF
V: TRBV15
J: TRBJ1-2
D: -
size: -